These 20 T cell receptor beta chains originate from one sample sequenced in a study of T-cell reconstitution after alpha-beta-depleted transplantation in children. During its preparation, the TCRbeta library received unique molecular identifiers. MiXCR was run by TCRdb on the PCR reads, yielding one entry per CDR3 protein. This table has fewer than 550,000 distinct CDR3 sequences, roughly 15% appearing once. Sequences were derived from PBMCs, mostly from graft donor cells, sampled 360 days after TCRalphabeta/CD19-depleted stem cell transplant. The receptor set was obtained from a boy younger than two who had a stem cell transplant for Wiskott-Aldrich syndrome, so the T cells may come from the graft donor.

This clonotype was seen a few times. This rearrangement joins TRBV5-1 to TRBJ2-5; no clear D gene. Germline assignment: CDR1 SGHRS and CDR2 YFSETQ. Between the trimmed V and J ends, which lost 0 bases and 5 bases, there was a span of 11 bases. The CDR3 spans 14 residues. CDR3 DNA sequence: TGCGCCAGCAGCTTGGCCCGGCAGCAGGAGACCCAGTACTTC. Translating it yields CASSLARQQETQYF.

This sequence joins TRBV20-1 and TRBJ2-5; D is uncertain. CDR1 DFQATT and CDR2 SNEGSKA come from the germline V gene (reference sequence). The CDR3 totals 13 residues. Trimming pared 3 bases from V and 1 base from J, leaving 9 bases between. The DNA for the CDR3 is TGCAGTGCTAGTCCCGACTCCCAAGAGACCCAGTACTTC. Translation gives CSASPDSQETQYF.

This sequence joins TRBV30 and TRBJ2-3; TRBD2 is a possible D gene (5 bases). CDR1 and CDR2 (germline): GTSNPN, SVGIG (reference sequence). This CDR3 is 13 amino acids long. The germline V and J ends were trimmed by 4 bases and 1 base, with 9 bases remaining between them. The CDR3 loop is CAWTRAGTDTQYF. The CDR3, as DNA: TGTGCCTGGACTAGAGCGGGCACAGATACGCAGTATTTT.

This sequence joins TRBV11-3 and TRBJ2-7, with D possibly matching TRBD1 (6 bases). The V end lost 2 bases, the J end lost 3 bases, and 11 bases lay between the germline ends. In germline, CDR1 is SGHNT, CDR2 YENEEA. CDR3 length: 14 amino acids. The CDR3 protein is CASSLSRDNYEQYF. In DNA form, the CDR3 reads TGTGCCAGCAGCTTATCCCGGGACAACTACGAGCAGTACTTC.

The genes are TRBV7-9 and TRBJ2-1, with D perhaps TRBD2 (6 bases). Germline V gives CDR1 SEHNR, CDR2 FQNEAQ (reference sequence). CDR3 size: 16 residues. Trimming left V 7 bases short and J 3 bases short, with 19 bases between. In nucleotides, the CDR3 is TGTGCCAGCACCCCGGCGGGGCGGACCAACTACAATGAGCAGTTCTTC. Protein: CASTPAGRTNYNEQFF.

This clonotype was counted a few times. V gene TRBV9 combines with J gene TRBJ2-7; no definite D call. The CDR3 length is 12 residues. V was cut by 4 bases and J by 5 bases, with 10 bases left in between. In germline, CDR1 is SGDLS, CDR2 YYNGEE. The DNA for the CDR3 is TGTGCCAGCAGCCCAGGATCGGACGAGCAGTACTTC. Translating it yields CASSPGSDEQYF.

This chain links TRBV3-1 with TRBJ2-2; TRBD2 is a possible D gene (5 bases). The germline V gene has CDR1 LGHDT and CDR2 YNNKEL (reference sequence). V lost 4 bases and J lost 6, with 12 bases in between. The length of the CDR3 is 14 residues. CDR3 protein: CASSREIGPGELFF. CDR3 bases: TGTGCCAGCAGCCGGGAGATTGGGCCCGGGGAGCTGTTTTTT.

This clonotype was seen a few times. The V call is TRBV11-3, the J call TRBJ2-3, with 8 bases identical to TRBD2. Per germline, CDR1 SGHNT and CDR2 YENEEA. The CDR3 has 14 residues. V was clipped by 1 base and J by 7 bases; unmatched bases: 4. The CDR3 here is CASSLAGGPYTQYF. The CDR3, as DNA: TGTGCCAGCAGCTTAGCGGGAGGGCCCTATACGCAGTATTTT.

This clonotype showed up just a few times. This chain uses TRBV25-1 with TRBJ1-4, with 8 bases aligning to TRBD1. The trim removed 4 bases at V and 3 bases at J, leaving 4 bases unmatched. Germline CDR1 and CDR2: MGHDK and SYGVNS. The CDR3 has 15 amino acids. The CDR3 DNA follows: TGTGCCAGCAGTGTTCCAGGGGGCTCTAATGAAAAACTGTTTTTT. This gives the protein CASSVPGGSNEKLFF.

The rearrangement uses TRBV29-1 and TRBJ2-1; 8 nucleotides line up with TRBD2. The CDR3 contains 14 residues. Germline assignment: CDR1 SQVTM and CDR2 ANQGSEA. With 8 bases clipped from V and 3 bases from J, the junction kept 9 bases outside the gene matches. CDR3 bases: TGCAGCTTGAGAGGCCTAGCGGGCTACAATGAGCAGTTCTTC. This translates into CSLRGLAGYNEQFF.

The sample holds a few counts of this clonotype. The chain carries TRBV12-3 or TRBV12-4 and TRBJ2-5, with unresolved D. CDR3 size: 13 residues. Trimming pared 5 bases from V and 5 bases from J, leaving 12 bases between. CDR3 DNA: TGTGCCAGCAGTCCCTCCCGGTGGGAGACCCAGTACTTC. Translation: CASSPSRWETQYF.

To note about this clonotype: Germline is not matched at one junction end, which may reflect a read error. The rearrangement uses TRBV11-2 and TRBJ2-3, with a tentative D call TRBD2 (6 bases). Germline-derived CDR1 and CDR2 are SGHAT and FQNNGV. The CDR3 sequence is 18 residues long. In DNA, the CDR3 is TGTGACAGCAGCTTAGGAATAGGGACTCGCCCGTACACAGATACGCAGTATTTT. Amino acid sequence: CDSSLGIGTRPYTDTQYF.

The chain links TRBV6-2 or TRBV6-3 to TRBJ2-7, with 10 nucleotides matching TRBD2. This CDR3 comprises 16 residues. Trimming cost V 2 bases and J 2 bases; bases outside gene matches: 6. The germline gives CDR1 MNHEY, CDR2 SVGEGT. CDR3 in amino acids: CASSYGRAGGPYEQYF. For the CDR3, the DNA is TGTGCCAGCAGTTACGGGCGAGCGGGAGGGCCCTACGAGCAGTACTTC.

This chain joins TRBV5-1 and TRBJ2-3; 7 bases line up with TRBD2. CDR3 size: 15 residues. Trimming took 4 bases from V and 4 from J; bases not matched to a gene: 9. Germline-derived CDR1 and CDR2 are SGHRS and YFSETQ. CDR3 loop: CASSNRGVGADTQYF. In nucleotides, the CDR3 is TGCGCCAGCAGCAACCGGGGGGTCGGGGCAGATACGCAGTATTTT.

This clonotype was observed many times. The V gene is TRBV4-3, the J gene TRBJ2-3, with D perhaps TRBD2 (5 bases). Trimming removed 0 bases at V and 1 base at J, with 11 bases between. Germline V gives CDR1 LGHNA, CDR2 YSLEER. This CDR3 contains 16 residues. For the CDR3, the DNA is TGCGCCAGCAGCCAAGATTACGGAGCGGGCACAGATACGCAGTATTTT. It yields the protein CASSQDYGAGTDTQYF.

The chain combines TRBV4-1 with TRBJ2-7; 8 nucleotides line up with TRBD2. The germline V gene has CDR1 MGHRA and CDR2 YSYEKL. The length of the CDR3 is 17 residues. Losses at the gene ends were 5 bases for V and 1 base for J; bases not matched to a gene: 13. The CDR3 here is CASSSFTGGGRSYEQYF. CDR3 DNA sequence: TGCGCCAGCAGCTCTTTTACGGGGGGGGGCCGATCCTACGAGCAGTACTTC.

The chain couples TRBV5-1 to TRBJ1-2; TRBD1 agrees at 7 bases. Germline values: CDR1 SGHRS, CDR2 YFSETQ. The CDR3 covers 15 residues. Trimming took 4 bases from V and 1 from J; bases not matched to a gene: 7. CDR3 DNA: TGCGCCAGCAGCCAGGGACAGCGTGTTAACTATGGCTACACCTTC. It codes for CASSQGQRVNYGYTF.

V and J are TRBV11-2 and TRBJ1-2; D not certain. V lost 5 bases, J lost 2 bases, and 9 bases lay in between. This CDR3 has 13 amino acids. Germline CDR1 SGHAT, CDR2 FQNNGV. CDR3 in amino acids: CASSRTENYGYTF. Written as DNA, the CDR3 is TGTGCCAGCAGCCGGACCGAGAACTATGGCTACACCTTC.

The rearrangement joins TRBV24-1 to TRBJ2-1; 11 bases map to TRBD2. The CDR3 runs to 16 residues. Unmatched junction bases numbered 8, after V lost 3 bases and J lost 8 bases. CDR1 and CDR2 from the germline V gene are KGHDR and SFDVKD. CDR3 region: CATSDIASGRPDEQFF. In nucleotides, the CDR3 is TGTGCCACCAGTGATATCGCTAGCGGGAGGCCGGATGAGCAGTTCTTC.

The rearrangement links TRBV18 to TRBJ2-7, with a tentative D call TRBD1 (6 bases). CDR1 KGHSH and CDR2 LQKENI come from the germline V gene. There are 13 residues in the CDR3. The V gene lost 3 bases and the J gene lost 4 bases, with 10 bases spanning the gap. CDR3 nucleotides: TGTGCCAGCTCACCGCGCGGACAGTACGAGCAGTACTTC. Protein product: CASSPRGQYEQYF.